The clone carrying this TCR beta chain ranks as medium-sized (0.01 to 0.1%). The antigen remains undetermined. TRB rearrangements spanning V, D and J were amplified using mixed TRB-A/B primers. Via MiXCR, TCRdb re-called the multiplex PCR reads, giving one row per CDR3 protein. The table includes approximately 4,300 distinct CDR3 sequences, approximately 30% detected once. This specimen belongs to a study of T cell repertoires in aging, cancer and after chemotherapy. Study context: Donors were grouped into six age bands spanning 30 or younger through 70 or older.

Study outcomes and limitations: In each cancer cohort, median generation probability increased across chemotherapy, suggesting thymic output rebounded. Untreated cancer patients had significantly lower blood TCR diversity than age-matched healthy donors. Loss of evenness, beyond lost richness, contributed to age-related TCR diversity decline in cancer patients.

Peripheral blood genomic DNA, not sorted cells or RNA, was the template. The V and J ends lost 3 bases and 4 bases respectively, with 9 bases between them. The CDR3 spans 13 residues. In germline, CDR1 is LNHDA, CDR2 SQIVND (reference sequence). The sequenced sample consisted of blood. This sequence joins TRBV19 and TRBJ1-2; no firm D call. The clonotype was recovered from a human donor in good health. The CDR3 sequence is CASSITRGYGYTF. The CDR3 nucleotides are TGTGCCAGTAGTATCACCCGGGGCTATGGCTACACCTTC.